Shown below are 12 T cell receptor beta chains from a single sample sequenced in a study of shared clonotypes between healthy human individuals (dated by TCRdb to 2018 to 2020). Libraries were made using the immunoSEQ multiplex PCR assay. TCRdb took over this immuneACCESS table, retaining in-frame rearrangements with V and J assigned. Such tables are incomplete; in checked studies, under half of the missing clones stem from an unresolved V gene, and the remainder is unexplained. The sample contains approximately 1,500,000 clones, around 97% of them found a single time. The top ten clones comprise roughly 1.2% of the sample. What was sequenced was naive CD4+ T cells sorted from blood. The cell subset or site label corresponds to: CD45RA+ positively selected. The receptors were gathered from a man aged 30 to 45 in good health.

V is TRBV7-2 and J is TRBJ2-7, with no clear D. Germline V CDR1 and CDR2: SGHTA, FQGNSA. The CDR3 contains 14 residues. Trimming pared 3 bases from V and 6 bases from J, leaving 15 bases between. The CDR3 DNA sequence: TGTGCCAGCAGCTTCCACATAAACACTGCCGAGCAGTACTTC. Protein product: CASSFHINTAEQYF.

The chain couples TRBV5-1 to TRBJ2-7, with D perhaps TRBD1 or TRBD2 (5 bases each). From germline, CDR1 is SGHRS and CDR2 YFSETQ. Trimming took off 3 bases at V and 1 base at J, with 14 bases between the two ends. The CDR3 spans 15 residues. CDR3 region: CASSWGTEGSYEQYF. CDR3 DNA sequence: TGCGCCAGCAGCTGGGGGACGGAAGGATCCTACGAGCAGTACTTC. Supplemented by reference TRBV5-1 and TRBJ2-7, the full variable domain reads KAGVTQTPRYLIKTRGQQVTLSCSPISGHRSVSWYQQTPGQGLQFLFEYFSETQRNKGNFPGRFSGRQFSNSRSEMNVSTLELGDSALYLCASSWGTEGSYEQYFGPGTRLTVT.

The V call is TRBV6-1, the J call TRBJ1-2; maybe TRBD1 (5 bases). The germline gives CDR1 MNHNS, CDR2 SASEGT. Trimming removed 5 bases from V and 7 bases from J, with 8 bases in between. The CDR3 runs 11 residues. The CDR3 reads CASSYQGGYTF. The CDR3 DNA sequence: TGTGCCAGCAGTTATCAGGGTGGCTACACCTTC.

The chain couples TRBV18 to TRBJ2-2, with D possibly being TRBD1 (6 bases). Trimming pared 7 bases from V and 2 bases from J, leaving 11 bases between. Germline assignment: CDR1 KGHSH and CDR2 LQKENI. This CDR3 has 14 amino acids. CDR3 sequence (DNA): TGTGCCAGCTTAGGGACACGTAACACCGGGGAGCTGTTTTTT. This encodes CASLGTRNTGELFF. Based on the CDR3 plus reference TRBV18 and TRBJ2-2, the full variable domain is NAGVMQNPRHLVRRRGQEARLRCSPMKGHSHVYWYRQLPEEGLKFMVYLQKENIIDESGMPKERFSAEFPKEGPSILRIQQVVRGDSAAYFCASLGTRNTGELFFGEGSRLTVL.

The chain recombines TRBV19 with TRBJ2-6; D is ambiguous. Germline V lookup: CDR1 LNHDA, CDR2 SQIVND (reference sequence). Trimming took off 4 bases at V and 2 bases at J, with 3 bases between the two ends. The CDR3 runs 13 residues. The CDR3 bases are TGTGCCAGTAGTAGCACTGGGGCCAACGTCCTGACTTTC. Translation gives CASSSTGANVLTF.

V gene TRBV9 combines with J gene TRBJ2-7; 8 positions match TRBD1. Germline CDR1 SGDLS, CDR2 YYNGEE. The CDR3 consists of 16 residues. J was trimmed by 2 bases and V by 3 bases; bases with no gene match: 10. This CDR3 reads CASSETGDDLPYEQYF. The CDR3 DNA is TGTGCCAGCAGCGAGACAGGGGATGACCTTCCCTACGAGCAGTACTTC. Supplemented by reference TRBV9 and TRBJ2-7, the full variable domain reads DSGVTQTPKHLITATGQRVTLRCSPRSGDLSVYWYQQSLDQGLQFLIQYYNGEERAKGNILERFSAQQFPDLHSELNLSSLELGDSALYFCASSETGDDLPYEQYFGPGTRLTVT.

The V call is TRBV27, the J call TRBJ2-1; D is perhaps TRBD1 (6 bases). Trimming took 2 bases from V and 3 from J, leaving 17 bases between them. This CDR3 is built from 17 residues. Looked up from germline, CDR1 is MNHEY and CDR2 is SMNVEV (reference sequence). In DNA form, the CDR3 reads TGTGCCAGCAGTTTAAGTAACAGGGCTTATGGCTACAATGAGCAGTTCTTC. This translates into CASSLSNRAYGYNEQFF.

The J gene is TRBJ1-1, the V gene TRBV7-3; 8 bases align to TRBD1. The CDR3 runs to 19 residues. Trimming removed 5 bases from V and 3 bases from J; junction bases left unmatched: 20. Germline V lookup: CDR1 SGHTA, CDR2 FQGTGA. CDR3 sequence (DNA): TGTGCCAGCAGCCTGCGGGGTCGGCAGGGGGCCTCGTTAGACACTGAAGCTTTCTTT. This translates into CASSLRGRQGASLDTEAFF.

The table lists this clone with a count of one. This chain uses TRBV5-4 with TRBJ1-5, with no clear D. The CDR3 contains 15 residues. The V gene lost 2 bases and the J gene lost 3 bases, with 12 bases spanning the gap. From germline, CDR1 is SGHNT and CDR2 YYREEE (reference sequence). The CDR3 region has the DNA TGTGCCAGCAGCTTAGGCGGATACAACAATCAGCCCCAGCATTTT. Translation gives CASSLGGYNNQPQHF.

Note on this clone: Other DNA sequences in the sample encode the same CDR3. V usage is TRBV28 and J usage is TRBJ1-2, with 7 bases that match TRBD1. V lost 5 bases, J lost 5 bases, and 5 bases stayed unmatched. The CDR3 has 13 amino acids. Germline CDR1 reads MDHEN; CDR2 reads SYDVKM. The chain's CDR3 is CASSAPGQYGYTF. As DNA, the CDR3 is TGTGCCAGCAGTGCTCCGGGACAGTATGGCTACACCTTC.

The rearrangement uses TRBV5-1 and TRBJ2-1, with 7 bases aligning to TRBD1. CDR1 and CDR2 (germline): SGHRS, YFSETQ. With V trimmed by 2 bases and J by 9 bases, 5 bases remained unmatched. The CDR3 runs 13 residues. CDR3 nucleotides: TGCGCCAGCAGCTTCGAGGGGGCTGGTGAGCAGTTCTTC. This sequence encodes CASSFEGAGEQFF.

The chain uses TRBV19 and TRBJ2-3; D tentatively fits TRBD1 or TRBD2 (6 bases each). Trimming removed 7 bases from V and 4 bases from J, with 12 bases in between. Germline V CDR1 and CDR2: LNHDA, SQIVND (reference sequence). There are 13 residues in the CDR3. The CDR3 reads CASKGGSSDTQYF. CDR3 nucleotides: TGTGCCAGTAAGGGGGGCTCGTCAGATACGCAGTATTTT.